One and the same sample provided the 5 T cell receptor beta chains below, sequenced in a study of T cells in women clearing cervical HPV infection. The assay was immunoSEQ multiplex PCR, and TCRdb's table has in-frame clones only and misses some. Its listing shows 20,000 to 25,000 clones. The sample taken for sequencing was blood buffy coat. The receptors derive from a woman aged 18-70 years with a cervical HPV16 infection that either progressed to CIN3+ or cleared (not recorded which).

Comment on this clone: Read data end 3 residues before the CDR3 end; the end is taken from the germline J gene. The J gene is TRBJ2-3, the V gene TRBV18; 8 bases are shared with TRBD1. CDR3 size: 14 residues. Germline V gene data show CDR1 as KGHSH and CDR2 as LQKENI. The CDR3 is CASSPTGVDQPQYF. The CDR3 DNA, read in part, is TGTGCCAGCTCACCGACAGGGGTGGATCAGCCG.

Turning to this clone: The read gets to within 3 residues of the CDR3 end, and the germline J gene fills in the rest. The V call is TRBV13, the J call TRBJ1-4; D is undetermined. The ends were cut back, 4 bases at V and 10 bases at J, with 10 bases in the middle. The CDR3 extends over 12 amino acids. Germline V gene data show CDR1 as PRHDT and CDR2 as FYEKMQ (reference sequence). CDR3: CASSSVPGKLFF. The covered CDR3 bases are TGTGCCAGCAGCTCGGTACCTGGAAAA.

With respect to this clone: The read halts 3 residues ahead of the CDR3 end, with the missing end drawn from the germline J gene. This chain connects TRBV5-1 to TRBJ1-1; TRBD1 might be the D (5 bases). V was pared by 4 bases and J by 6 bases, with 22 bases between. This CDR3 comprises 16 residues. CDR1 is SGHRS and CDR2 is YFSETQ in the germline V gene. CDR3 bases read: TGCGCCAGCAGCGAGTCGGGAGGGGTAGGGGCCGCTGAA. Its translation: CASSESGGVGAAE. The entire CDR3 protein is CASSESGGVGAAEAFF.

According to its frequency, this clone is medium-sized. The DNA is omitted, as the CDR3 cannot be located on it reliably, and the CDR3 follows TCRdb's listing. The rearrangement uses TRBV20-1 and TRBJ2-4; the D call in the table, TRBD1, was not verified against the DNA. Per the germline V gene, CDR1 is DFQATT and CDR2 is SNEGSKA (reference sequence). The CDR3 length is 16 residues, termini included. This CDR3 reads CSASGQGMLAKNIQYF.

Concerning this clone itself: The observed sequence ends 3 residues before the CDR3 terminus, with the missing tail filled in from the germline J gene. The chain links TRBV29-1 to TRBJ2-2; no firm D call. The CDR3 loop spans 11 amino acids. CDR1 and CDR2 from the germline V gene are SQVTM and ANQGSEA. V was cut by 5 bases and J by 3 bases, with 4 bases left in between. CDR3 sequence: CSVLYTGELFF. The CDR3 bases that were read are TGCAGCGTTCTTTACACCGGGGAG.